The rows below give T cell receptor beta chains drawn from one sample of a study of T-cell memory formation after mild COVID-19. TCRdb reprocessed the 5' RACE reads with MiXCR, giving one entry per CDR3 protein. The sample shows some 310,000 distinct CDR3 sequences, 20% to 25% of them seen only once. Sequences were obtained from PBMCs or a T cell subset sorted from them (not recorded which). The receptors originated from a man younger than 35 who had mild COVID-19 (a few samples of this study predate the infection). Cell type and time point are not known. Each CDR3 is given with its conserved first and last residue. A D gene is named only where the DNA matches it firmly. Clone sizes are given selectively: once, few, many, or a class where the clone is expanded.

CDR3aa: CASSQPDGLLHF
CDR3nt: TGTGCCAGCAGTCAACCTGACGGCCTCCTCCACTTT
v_gene: TRBV6-2/TRBV6-3
d_gene: NA
j_gene: TRBJ1-6
abundance: NA
len: 12

CDR3aa: CASSLIGGGIGGELFF
CDR3nt: TGTGCCAGCAGTTTAATTGGGGGCGGAATCGGCGGGGAGCTGTTTTTT
v_gene: TRBV12-3/TRBV12-4
d_gene: NA
j_gene: TRBJ2-2
abundance: NA
len: 16

CDR3aa: CSVAPGWGMQNTEAFF
CDR3nt: TGCAGCGTTGCGCCGGGTTGGGGTATGCAGAACACTGAAGCTTTCTTT
v_gene: TRBV29-1
d_gene: NA
j_gene: TRBJ1-1
abundance: NA
len: 16

CDR3aa: CASSRDRVRGVRGYTF
CDR3nt: TGTGCCAGCAGCCGAGACAGGGTCCGCGGGGTCCGTGGCTACACCTTC
v_gene: TRBV7-2
d_gene: TRBD1
j_gene: TRBJ1-2
abundance: few
len: 16

CDR3aa: CASSVQGPEGQYF
CDR3nt: TGTGCCAGCAGCGTTCAAGGGCCAGAGGGGCAGTATTTT
v_gene: TRBV9
d_gene: NA
j_gene: TRBJ2-3
abundance: few
len: 13

CDR3aa: CASSLIPGEQYF
CDR3nt: TGTGCCAGCAGCTTAATTCCGGGGGAGCAGTACTTC
v_gene: TRBV7-2
d_gene: NA
j_gene: TRBJ2-7
abundance: NA
len: 12

CDR3aa: CASSSGRGGQETQYF
CDR3nt: TGTGCCAGCAGTTCGGGCAGGGGTGGCCAAGAGACCCAGTACTTC
v_gene: TRBV28
d_gene: NA
j_gene: TRBJ2-5
abundance: NA
len: 15

CDR3aa: CASSLLGHRDEKLIF
CDR3nt: TGTGCCAGCAGCCTACTTGGACACCGCGATGAAAAACTGATTTTT
v_gene: TRBV7-9
d_gene: NA
j_gene: TRBJ1-4
abundance: NA
len: 15

CDR3aa: CASSYGDSGANVLTF
CDR3nt: TGTGCCAGCAGTTATGGGGACTCTGGGGCCAACGTCCTGACTTTC
v_gene: TRBV6-2/TRBV6-3
d_gene: NA
j_gene: TRBJ2-6
abundance: NA
len: 15

CDR3aa: CASARGANTGELFF
CDR3nt: TGTGCCAGTGCTCGGGGGGCGAACACCGGGGAGCTGTTTTTT
v_gene: TRBV6-5
d_gene: TRBD2
j_gene: TRBJ2-2
abundance: NA
len: 14

CDR3aa: CAASGGANQPQHF
CDR3nt: TGTGCCGCCTCTGGGGGGGCCAATCAGCCCCAGCATTTT
v_gene: TRBV30
d_gene: NA
j_gene: TRBJ1-5
abundance: few
len: 13

CDR3aa: CATPLGGGGMDEQFF
CDR3nt: TGTGCCACGCCCCTGGGGGGGGGGGGCATGGATGAGCAGTTCTTC
v_gene: TRBV19
d_gene: NA
j_gene: TRBJ2-1
abundance: few
len: 15

CDR3aa: CASSFGGAGSPLHF
CDR3nt: TGTGCCAGCAGTTTTGGGGGCGCGGGATCACCCCTCCACTTT
v_gene: TRBV12-3/TRBV12-4
d_gene: NA
j_gene: TRBJ1-6
abundance: NA
len: 14

CDR3aa: CASSSYIGELFF
CDR3nt: TGTGCCAGCAGTTCCTATATCGGGGAGCTGTTTTTT
v_gene: TRBV6-5
d_gene: NA
j_gene: TRBJ2-2
abundance: NA
len: 12

CDR3aa: CASSKPGTGGYEQYF
CDR3nt: TGTGCCAGCAGTAAACCCGGGACAGGAGGCTACGAGCAGTACTTC
v_gene: TRBV12-3/TRBV12-4
d_gene: TRBD1
j_gene: TRBJ2-7
abundance: NA
len: 15

CDR3aa: CASSPSFVGEQYF
CDR3nt: TGTGCCAGCTCACCGAGCTTTGTCGGCGAGCAGTACTTC
v_gene: TRBV18
d_gene: NA
j_gene: TRBJ2-7
abundance: few
len: 13

CDR3aa: CSAYPLRGVLTETQYF
CDR3nt: TGCAGTGCGTACCCGCTGCGGGGGGTGCTTACGGAGACCCAGTACTTC
v_gene: TRBV20-1
d_gene: TRBD2
j_gene: TRBJ2-5
abundance: NA
len: 16

CDR3aa: CASSGQGASSLRYNEQFF
CDR3nt: TGCGCCAGCAGCGGACAGGGGGCCTCTTCGCTGCGCTACAATGAGCAGTTCTTC
v_gene: TRBV10-1
d_gene: TRBD1
j_gene: TRBJ2-1
abundance: few
len: 18

CDR3aa: CASSQVRAGDNEQFF
CDR3nt: TGCGCCAGCAGCCAAGTCCGAGCGGGGGACAATGAGCAGTTCTTC
v_gene: TRBV4-1
d_gene: TRBD2
j_gene: TRBJ2-1
abundance: few
len: 15

CDR3aa: CASSFLAGGYEQFF
CDR3nt: TGTGCCAGCAGTTTTTTGGCGGGGGGGTACGAGCAGTTCTTC
v_gene: TRBV12-3/TRBV12-4
d_gene: TRBD2
j_gene: TRBJ2-1
abundance: NA
len: 14

CDR3aa: CASNSGGNTGELFF
CDR3nt: TGTGCCAGCAATTCCGGGGGAAACACCGGGGAGCTGTTTTTT
v_gene: TRBV4-2
d_gene: NA
j_gene: TRBJ2-2
abundance: few
len: 14

CDR3aa: CASSYSQQGSQPQHF
CDR3nt: TGTGCCAGCAGTTACTCACAACAGGGCAGTCAGCCCCAGCATTTT
v_gene: TRBV6-5
d_gene: NA
j_gene: TRBJ1-5
abundance: NA
len: 15

CDR3aa: CASTSRPTGGSEQFF
CDR3nt: TGTGCCAGCACTTCCCGCCCGACAGGGGGTTCTGAGCAGTTCTTC
v_gene: TRBV6-5
d_gene: TRBD1
j_gene: TRBJ2-1
abundance: many
len: 15

CDR3aa: CASSLGGRTDTQYF
CDR3nt: TGTGCCAGCAGTCTCGGGGGGCGCACAGATACGCAGTATTTT
v_gene: TRBV7-3
d_gene: NA
j_gene: TRBJ2-3
abundance: NA
len: 14

CDR3aa: CASSAGVNPSYNEQFF
CDR3nt: TGCGCCAGCAGTGCTGGGGTAAATCCTTCCTACAATGAGCAGTTCTTC
v_gene: TRBV10-1
d_gene: NA
j_gene: TRBJ2-1
abundance: NA
len: 16

CDR3aa: CASSVPRDNATTGELFF
CDR3nt: TGTGCCAGCAGCGTCCCGAGGGACAACGCGACCACCGGGGAGCTGTTTTTT
v_gene: TRBV9
d_gene: NA
j_gene: TRBJ2-2
abundance: once
len: 17

CDR3aa: CASSTTPDTEAFF
CDR3nt: TGTGCCAGCAGCACAACGCCGGACACTGAAGCTTTCTTT
v_gene: TRBV9
d_gene: NA
j_gene: TRBJ1-1
abundance: few
len: 13

CDR3aa: CATRGREGQETQYF
CDR3nt: TGTGCCACCAGAGGGAGGGAAGGGCAAGAGACCCAGTACTTC
v_gene: TRBV10-3
d_gene: TRBD2
j_gene: TRBJ2-5
abundance: many
len: 14

CDR3aa: CASSFLLDTQYF
CDR3nt: TGCGCCAGCAGCTTTTTATTGGATACGCAGTATTTT
v_gene: TRBV5-1
d_gene: NA
j_gene: TRBJ2-3
abundance: many
len: 12

CDR3aa: CASSSWGAGDTGELFF
CDR3nt: TGTGCCAGCAGTTCGTGGGGCGCGGGGGACACCGGGGAGCTGTTTTTT
v_gene: TRBV6-2/TRBV6-3
d_gene: TRBD2
j_gene: TRBJ2-2
abundance: NA
len: 16

CDR3aa: CASSPVMQGYTGELFF
CDR3nt: TGTGCCAGCTCACCAGTCATGCAGGGGTACACCGGGGAGCTGTTTTTT
v_gene: TRBV18
d_gene: NA
j_gene: TRBJ2-2
abundance: NA
len: 16

CDR3aa: CASSLRGLNEQFF
CDR3nt: TGTGCCAGCAGTTTGCGGGGGCTGAATGAGCAGTTCTTC
v_gene: TRBV12-3/TRBV12-4
d_gene: NA
j_gene: TRBJ2-1
abundance: many
len: 13

CDR3aa: CASSQPGTGIGNTIYF
CDR3nt: TGTGCCAGCAGCCAACCAGGGACAGGGATCGGAAACACCATATATTTT
v_gene: TRBV3-1
d_gene: TRBD1
j_gene: TRBJ1-3
abundance: many
len: 16

CDR3aa: CASSLAGEQFF
CDR3nt: TGTGCCAGCAGCTTAGCGGGGGAGCAGTTCTTC
v_gene: TRBV7-9
d_gene: NA
j_gene: TRBJ2-1
abundance: many
len: 11

CDR3aa: CASSDLHGAGGGAGYGYTF
CDR3nt: TGTGCCAGCAGTGATCTACATGGGGCTGGGGGAGGTGCAGGCTATGGCTACACCTTC
v_gene: TRBV25-1
d_gene: NA
j_gene: TRBJ1-2
abundance: few
len: 19

CDR3aa: CASSPSSTGEAGTQYF
CDR3nt: TGCGCCAGCAGCCCTAGTTCGACGGGGGAAGCGGGTACGCAGTATTTT
v_gene: TRBV5-1
d_gene: NA
j_gene: TRBJ2-3
abundance: NA
len: 16

CDR3aa: CASSFPLNPETQYF
CDR3nt: TGCGCCAGCAGCTTCCCTCTCAACCCAGAGACCCAGTACTTC
v_gene: TRBV5-1
d_gene: NA
j_gene: TRBJ2-5
abundance: NA
len: 14

CDR3aa: CAISVGITYNEQFF
CDR3nt: TGTGCCATCAGTGTGGGGATCACCTACAATGAGCAGTTCTTC
v_gene: TRBV10-3
d_gene: NA
j_gene: TRBJ2-1
abundance: many
len: 14

CDR3aa: CASSLGLVASYEQYF
CDR3nt: TGTGCCAGCAGCTTGGGGCTAGTAGCTTCCTACGAGCAGTACTTC
v_gene: TRBV5-6
d_gene: NA
j_gene: TRBJ2-7
abundance: NA
len: 15

CDR3aa: CASSQMTGQLNTEAFF
CDR3nt: TGCGCCAGCAGCCAGATGACAGGCCAGCTTAACACTGAAGCTTTCTTT
v_gene: TRBV4-1
d_gene: NA
j_gene: TRBJ1-1
abundance: NA
len: 16

CDR3aa: CASSPTSSLGETQYF
CDR3nt: TGTGCCAGCAGTCCTACTAGCTCCCTAGGGGAGACCCAGTACTTC
v_gene: TRBV7-2
d_gene: NA
j_gene: TRBJ2-5
abundance: NA
len: 15

CDR3aa: CASSSPSGGPSSYNEQFF
CDR3nt: TGCGCCAGCAGCTCGCCTAGCGGGGGCCCAAGCTCCTACAATGAGCAGTTCTTC
v_gene: TRBV5-1
d_gene: TRBD2
j_gene: TRBJ2-1
abundance: few
len: 18

CDR3aa: CASSFVSTGELFF
CDR3nt: TGTGCCAGCAGCTTTGTTAGCACCGGGGAGCTGTTTTTT
v_gene: TRBV5-6
d_gene: NA
j_gene: TRBJ2-2
abundance: NA
len: 13

CDR3aa: CASSLGREGSGYTF
CDR3nt: TGCGCCAGCAGCCTCGGGAGGGAAGGGTCTGGCTACACCTTC
v_gene: TRBV4-1
d_gene: NA
j_gene: TRBJ1-2
abundance: few
len: 14

CDR3aa: CATSRDLGVGGTQYF
CDR3nt: TGTGCCACCAGCAGAGATCTAGGGGTCGGCGGGACCCAGTACTTC
v_gene: TRBV15
d_gene: NA
j_gene: TRBJ2-5
abundance: NA
len: 15

CDR3aa: CASSQVAQDNYGYTF
CDR3nt: TGCGCCAGCAGCCAAGTCGCGCAGGACAACTATGGCTACACCTTC
v_gene: TRBV4-3
d_gene: NA
j_gene: TRBJ1-2
abundance: few
len: 15

CDR3aa: CASSYSWDSNTDTQYF
CDR3nt: TGTGCCAGCAGTTACTCCTGGGACTCGAACACAGATACGCAGTATTTT
v_gene: TRBV6-2/TRBV6-3
d_gene: NA
j_gene: TRBJ2-3
abundance: few
len: 16

CDR3aa: CSVKGPQLLETQYF
CDR3nt: TGCAGCGTTAAGGGACCCCAGTTACTTGAGACCCAGTACTTC
v_gene: TRBV29-1
d_gene: NA
j_gene: TRBJ2-5
abundance: few
len: 14

CDR3aa: CASRTTQTHLGGYTF
CDR3nt: TGTGCCAGCAGGACTACTCAGACCCACCTGGGAGGCTACACCTTC
v_gene: TRBV28
d_gene: NA
j_gene: TRBJ1-2
abundance: NA
len: 15

CDR3aa: CSVAGGGGSTDTQYF
CDR3nt: TGCAGCGTCGCCGGAGGAGGAGGCAGCACAGATACGCAGTATTTT
v_gene: TRBV29-1
d_gene: NA
j_gene: TRBJ2-3
abundance: few
len: 15

CDR3aa: CASSLVGLRTYNEQFF
CDR3nt: TGTGCCAGCAGCTTAGTCGGGTTGCGTACCTACAATGAGCAGTTCTTC
v_gene: TRBV7-2
d_gene: NA
j_gene: TRBJ2-1
abundance: NA
len: 16

CDR3aa: CASTRDRGLGETQYF
CDR3nt: TGTGCCAGCACCCGGGACAGGGGGCTCGGGGAGACCCAGTACTTC
v_gene: TRBV3-1
d_gene: TRBD1
j_gene: TRBJ2-5
abundance: NA
len: 15

CDR3aa: CASSLGSGRTNEKLFF
CDR3nt: TGTGCCAGCAGCTTGGGCAGCGGGCGAACTAATGAAAAACTGTTTTTT
v_gene: TRBV7-6
d_gene: NA
j_gene: TRBJ1-4
abundance: NA
len: 16

CDR3aa: CASSQESFPGANVLTF
CDR3nt: TGCGCCAGCAGCCAAGAGTCCTTTCCTGGGGCCAACGTCCTGACTTTC
v_gene: TRBV4-1
d_gene: NA
j_gene: TRBJ2-6
abundance: few
len: 16

CDR3aa: CASSRQASGPGELFF
CDR3nt: TGTGCCAGTAGTCGACAAGCTTCAGGGCCCGGGGAGCTGTTTTTT
v_gene: TRBV19
d_gene: NA
j_gene: TRBJ2-2
abundance: NA
len: 15

CDR3aa: CASSTGPLGSPLHF
CDR3nt: TGTGCCAGCAGTACCGGGCCCCTAGGTTCACCCCTCCACTTT
v_gene: TRBV6-5
d_gene: NA
j_gene: TRBJ1-6
abundance: few
len: 14

CDR3aa: CASSAGPPPTEAFF
CDR3nt: TGTGCCAGCAGCGCCGGACCTCCCCCGACTGAAGCTTTCTTT
v_gene: TRBV7-3
d_gene: NA
j_gene: TRBJ1-1
abundance: few
len: 14

CDR3aa: CASSERGPPQPQHF
CDR3nt: TGCGCCAGCAGCGAAAGGGGGCCCCCTCAGCCCCAGCATTTT
v_gene: TRBV5-1
d_gene: TRBD1
j_gene: TRBJ1-5
abundance: few
len: 14

CDR3aa: CASSMGGFTGELFF
CDR3nt: TGTGCCAGTAGTATGGGAGGGTTCACCGGGGAGCTGTTTTTT
v_gene: TRBV19
d_gene: TRBD2
j_gene: TRBJ2-2
abundance: NA
len: 14

CDR3aa: CASRNTDTQYF
CDR3nt: TGTGCCAGCAGAAACACAGATACGCAGTATTTT
v_gene: TRBV12-3/TRBV12-4
d_gene: NA
j_gene: TRBJ2-3
abundance: many
len: 11